This T cell receptor (beta chain) emerged from a study of a mutant IDH1 vaccine in newly diagnosed glioma (TCRdb year 2021). Turning to the overall study: Vaccination started 4-6 weeks after radiotherapy alone, or was given together with temozolomide cycles in the groups whose treatment included chemotherapy. Of the approximately 35 treated patients, 62.5% were male and about 40% were female, and a mean age of approximately 40 years was recorded. Prior to enrollment, standard therapy consisting of radiotherapy alone, temozolomide alone, or radiochemotherapy with temozolomide had been administered to patients, with the combination being received by most patients. The week-35 safety follow-up took place at visit V12, and the week-47 end of study took place at visit V13. Peripheral blood samples were drawn at six visits, namely V03 (baseline), V05, V07, V10, V12 and V13. For exploratory analyses, 25 to 30 treated patients had longitudinal TCRB deep sequencing done wherever samples were available.

Comment on this clone: Its antigen remains unidentified. Nothing much larger sits one base from this clone, and base qualities are not available.

The method was the immunoSEQ multiplex PCR assay. Rearranged TCR beta chain sequences were amplified with the hsTCRB Kit following the manufacturer's protocol. TCRB libraries were sequenced on an Illumina MiSeq. Concerning the study's data processing: Demultiplexing, trimming and gene mapping were performed with the kit vendor's proprietary platform. Imported from immuneACCESS, the table was reduced by TCRdb to in-frame sequences with V and J called. These copies leave out some clones; in studies compared against another copy, an unresolved V gene accounts for under half, and the cause of the remainder is not known. Clone size and the V and J calls come from that table; the DNA yielded D and trimming. In all, the sample holds about 68,000 clones, and roughly 84% of those were seen once. The ten largest clones take up 9.5% to 15% of the sample. V sheds 1 base and J sheds 5 bases, leaving 13 bases between their ends. The CDR3 covers 14 residues, taking in both the cysteine and the phenylalanine. The CDR3 DNA has 42 bases and is translated from base 1. CDR1 and CDR2 were assigned from the germline V gene as SGHDT and YYEEEE.

Overall study results and their limits: Immune responses induced by the vaccine were seen in more than 85% of patients across multiple MHC alleles. Pseudoprogression seemed to be unrelated to changes in the top peripheral T cell clonotypes found by TCRB sequencing. The authors noted that analyses of patient blood samples could not be reproduced because of sample limitations. PBMC samples for TCRB deep sequencing were selected based on availability.

Explained via the paper, the time point label denotes: week 35, safety follow-up. Each vaccine dose, consisting of 300 ug of a 20-mer mutant IDH1 peptide in Montanide, was administered subcutaneously with topical imiquimod. Across visits V03 through V10, patients got a total of eight vaccinations, given in weeks 1, 3, 5, 7, 11, 15, 19 and 23. Newly diagnosed WHO grade 3 or 4 IDH1-mutant astrocytomas showing loss of nuclear ATRX were present in the donors. The samples were drawn from NOA16, a multicentre, single-arm, open-label phase I trial in Germany that tested a mutant IDH1 peptide vaccine in humans for the first time. Genomic DNA for TCRB sequencing was isolated from EDTA blood with the DNeasy Blood and Tissue Kit.

The sequence came from a man aged 18 to 30 with glioma. The material was PBMCs, obtained from a glioma patient whose treatment included an IDH1 peptide vaccine. This chain joins TRBV5-6 to TRBJ2-7, and possibly TRBD1, on 6 matching bases. The CDR3 reads CASSLKRGMDEQYF. The sequence in DNA is TGTGCCAGCAGCTTGAAAAGGGGGATGGACGAGCAGTACTTC.